This TCR beta chain was captured by sequencing in a study of shared clonotypes between healthy human individuals. Study overall: Per-donor plates numbered three CD4 naive, three CD4 memory, two CD8 naive and one CD8 memory. Points from the study as a whole: It was the non-shared clonotypes that had lower generation probabilities than clonotypes shared by all four donors.

Genomic DNA from each subset was divided evenly over several immunoSEQ plates. TCRdb's table, derived via immunoSEQ multiplex PCR, lists solely in-frame clones and lacks some. The table records approximately 1.4 million clones, approximately 98% of them present only once. The CDR3 covers 16 residues. Per germline, CDR1 SGDLS and CDR2 YYNGEE. V trimming: 0 bases; J trimming: 5 bases; junction bases outside the gene matches: 8. About this clone itself: Its antigen is as yet unknown.

Adult Caucasians living in Nashville, Tennessee made up all of the donors. Sequencing input: naive CD4+ T cells sorted from blood. As for subset: CD45RA+ positively selected. The TCR comes from a young man in good health. V usage is TRBV9 and J usage is TRBJ2-5; 9 nucleotides align to TRBD2. The CDR3 DNA is TGTGCCAGCAGCGTAGCCCCTAGCGGGATTAGGGAGACCCAGTACTTC. Amino acid sequence: CASSVAPSGIRETQYF.